The clone carrying this T cell receptor beta chain came up a few times. The antigen is unknown. Some clones are missing from TCRdb's copy, which holds only in-frame ones; the method was immunoSEQ multiplex PCR. The repertoire consists of around 330,000 clones, with around 67% occurring once and the leading ten covering 10%. This sample was included in a study of shared clonotypes between healthy human individuals. Whole-study context: A couple of women and a few men aged 18 to 49 made up the donors. The study used three CD4 naive, three CD4 memory, two CD8 naive and one CD8 memory plate per donor. Broader study findings: Non-shared clonotypes were found to have lower generation probabilities than the clonotypes that were shared by all four of the sorted-subset donors.

The CDR3 length is 15 residues. Trimming took off 2 bases at V and 0 bases at J, with 9 bases between the two ends. CDR1 is MNHEY and CDR2 is SVGAGI in the germline V gene. The sequence was obtained from a man aged 25-40 years in good health. The gene calls are TRBV6-5 and TRBJ2-3; tentatively, D is TRBD2 (6 bases). Input material: memory CD4+ T cells sorted from blood. Subset described: CD45RA-negative fraction. The CDR3 coding sequence is TGTGCCAGCAGTTACGTGGGAGGTAGCACAGATACGCAGTATTTT. Its translation: CASSYVGGSTDTQYF.